This entry features one T cell receptor beta chain sequence. Its matching antigen is unknown. Built from TCR beta cDNA, the libraries had unique molecular identifiers in them. Out of 1 to 10 million T cells, a few hundred thousand cDNA molecules were generated. MiXCR, applied by TCRdb to the PCR reads, yields one record per CDR3 protein. The sample consists of 450,000 to 700,000 distinct CDR3 sequences, 44% of them appearing once. This record belongs to a study of post-analysis software for immune sequencing data. As for the study in general: Relapsing-remitting, secondary progressive and progressive-relapsing forms of multiple sclerosis all featured among disease courses. General study findings and limits: Among multiple sclerosis patients, normalized Chao1 diversity was significantly below that of controls. TRBV segments more frequent in patients than in controls numbered about five and included TRBV5-6, TRBV5-1 and TRBV20-1.

The CDR3 contains 14 residues. V was clipped by 7 bases and J by 13 bases, with 22 bases between them. The sample taken for sequencing was blood. The sequence came from a girl aged 10 to 17 with multiple sclerosis. The rearrangement links TRBV12-3 or TRBV12-4 to TRBJ2-2, with D hard to call. The CDR3 nucleotides are TGTGCCAGCACCAAAAGACCTGGAGTCCTGGGGCTGTTTTTT. The encoded protein is CASTKRPGVLGLFF.